These 24 T cell receptor beta chains originate from one sample sequenced in a study of Graves' ophthalmopathy and Graves' hyperthyroidism. TCR beta CDR3 regions were amplified from RNA transcripts. First-round RT-PCR employed HTBI primers, with a second-round multiplex PCR after it. TCRdb analysed the multiplex PCR reads with MiXCR anew, one entry per CDR3 protein. In the table there are about 600,000 distinct CDR3 sequences, about 40% of which are singletons. Material for sequencing was peripheral blood or thyroid tissue (not recorded which). Receptors were obtained from an adult man with Graves' hyperthyroidism.

This clonotype has just one count. CDR3 DNA: TGTGCCAGTAGTCGGTTCGACAGGGTTCAGCCCCAGCATTTT. Protein: CASSRFDRVQPQHF. The chain uses TRBV19 and TRBJ1-5; TRBD1 matches at 7 bases. This CDR3 comprises 14 residues. Germline V lookup: CDR1 LNHDA, CDR2 SQIVND (reference sequence). The ends lost 5 bases at V and 6 bases at J; junction bases unmatched: 7.

This clonotype was observed at least ten times. The chain links TRBV4-1 to TRBJ1-2; 7 nucleotides match TRBD1. The CDR3 spans 14 residues. J was trimmed by 6 bases and V by 1 base; bases with no gene match: 5. Germline loops: CDR1 MGHRA, CDR2 YSYEKL. The CDR3 DNA reads TGCGCCAGCAGCCAAGGGGCGACAGGGAATGGCTACACCTTC. Translation: CASSQGATGNGYTF.

The gene calls are TRBV25-1 and TRBJ1-1; no clear D. Trimming pared 3 bases from V and 0 bases from J, leaving 11 bases between. The CDR3 extends over 15 amino acids. Germline loops: CDR1 MGHDK, CDR2 SYGVNS. The CDR3 here is CASSDSRGMNTEAFF. The CDR3 nucleotides are TGTGCCAGCAGTGACAGCCGCGGAATGAACACTGAAGCTTTCTTT.

This clonotype has at least ten counts. The V and J genes are TRBV7-8 and TRBJ1-1; D ambiguous. There are 14 residues in the CDR3. From germline, CDR1 is SGHVS and CDR2 FQNEAQ. Between the trimmed V and J ends, which lost 1 base and 4 bases, there was a span of 10 bases. CDR3 residues: CASSLEQTLTEAFF. Here the CDR3 DNA reads TGTGCCAGCAGCTTAGAGCAGACCCTCACTGAAGCTTTCTTT.

This clonotype was seen at least ten times. The chain joins TRBV5-5 to TRBJ2-6, with D perhaps being TRBD1 or TRBD2 (5 bases each). CDR3 length: 16 amino acids. V lost 4 bases, J lost 1 base, and 12 bases lay in between. The germline V gene has CDR1 SGHKS and CDR2 YYEKEE (reference sequence). The CDR3 loop reads CASSPGPRSGANVLTF. Written as DNA, the CDR3 is TGTGCCAGCAGCCCGGGACCGAGATCTGGGGCCAACGTCCTGACTTTC.

This clonotype was seen at least ten times. The chain employs TRBV5-1 and TRBJ2-6; 9 nucleotides agree with TRBD1. CDR3 length: 19 amino acids. J was trimmed by 3 bases and V by 0 bases; bases with no gene match: 10. Germline-derived CDR1 and CDR2 are SGHRS and YFSETQ. DNA for the CDR3: TGCGCCAGCAGCTTGGCTGGGACAGGGAGGACTAGTGGGGCCAACGTCCTGACTTTC. Translation gives CASSLAGTGRTSGANVLTF.

This clonotype was seen many times. V usage is TRBV25-1 and J usage is TRBJ1-4; D not certain. Trimming pared 8 bases from V and 4 bases from J, leaving 5 bases between. Looked up from germline, CDR1 is MGHDK and CDR2 is SYGVNS. The CDR3 consists of 11 residues. CDR3 sequence (DNA): TGTGCCAGCGTGGGTAATGAAAAACTGTTTTTT. The encoded protein is CASVGNEKLFF. Drawing the rest from reference TRBV25-1 and TRBJ1-4, the complete variable domain is EADIYQTPRYLVIGTGKKITLECSQTMGHDKMYWYQQDPGMELHLIHYSYGVNSTEKGDLSSESTVSRIRTEHFPLTLESARPSHTSQYLCASVGNEKLFFGSGTQLSVL.

Ten or more counts support this clonotype. The genes are TRBV6-5 and TRBJ2-2, with D hard to call. CDR3 length: 14 amino acids. Germline V CDR1 and CDR2: MNHEY, SVGAGI. Trimming took off 0 bases at V and 2 bases at J, with 4 bases between the two ends. The DNA of the CDR3 is TGTGCCAGCAGTTACTCGACCAACACCGGGGAGCTGTTTTTT. This sequence encodes CASSYSTNTGELFF.

In the case of this clonotype: With a much larger clone just one base away, this may be a read error. The chain uses TRBV20-1 and TRBJ2-7; D gene ambiguous. There are 14 residues in the CDR3. CDR1 DFQATT and CDR2 SNEGSKA come from the germline V gene (reference sequence). V shed 2 bases and J shed 6 bases, with 17 bases lying between them. The CDR3 DNA is TGCAGTGCTAGACGGGCAAGCCGGCCCTCCGAGCAGTACTTC. Translating gives CSARRASRPSEQYF.

The chain couples TRBV7-2 to TRBJ2-1; 7 bases align to TRBD2. The CDR3 extends over 14 amino acids. V was clipped by 4 bases and J by 6 bases; unmatched bases: 6. Germline CDR1 reads SGHTA; CDR2 reads FQGNSA. The CDR3: CASSSEGRGNEQFF. DNA for the CDR3: TGTGCCAGCAGCTCCGAGGGGAGGGGCAATGAGCAGTTCTTC.

This clonotype was seen only once. A junction boundary mismatches the germline segment, possibly from a read error. This sequence joins TRBV10-3 and TRBJ2-5; D is possibly TRBD2 (5 bases). The germline CDR1 and CDR2 sequences are ENHRY and SYGVKD. CDR3 length: 13 residues. This CDR3 is CAIGEADQETQYF. CDR3 bases: TGTGCCATCGGTGAAGCGGATCAAGAGACCCAGTACTTC.

J is TRBJ1-5 and V is TRBV2, with D unresolved. Germline V gene lookup returns CDR1 SNHLY and CDR2 FYNNEI. Trimming pared 5 bases from V and 6 bases from J, leaving 14 bases between. The CDR3 runs 14 residues. CDR3 in amino acids: CASSRTQVGQPQHF. The CDR3 DNA follows: TGTGCCAGCAGTAGGACCCAAGTGGGTCAGCCCCAGCATTTT.

This clonotype appeared many times. The chain joins TRBV12-3 or TRBV12-4 to TRBJ1-6; the match to TRBD1 covers 10 bases. With V trimmed by 7 bases and J by 18 bases, 12 bases remained unmatched. CDR3 length equals 13 residues. The chain's CDR3 is CASTQGDRGLAHF. The CDR3 region has the DNA TGTGCCAGCACCCAAGGGGACAGGGGTTTAGCCCACTTT.

Many counts were recorded for this clonotype. This chain links TRBV20-1 with TRBJ2-7; unclear D gene. Germline V gene lookup returns CDR1 DFQATT and CDR2 SNEGSKA (reference sequence). This CDR3 contains 13 residues. Trimming left V 3 bases short and J 2 bases short, with 11 bases between. The DNA for the CDR3 is TGCAGTGCTAGTCGTCCTGATGCCTACGAGCAGTACTTC. Residues: CSASRPDAYEQYF.

This clonotype was recorded many times. This chain uses TRBV4-2 with TRBJ1-4; no reliable D call. This CDR3 contains 16 residues. Trimming pared 2 bases from V and 7 bases from J, leaving 17 bases between. From germline, CDR1 is LGHNA and CDR2 YNFKEQ. As DNA, the CDR3 is TGTGCCAGCAGCCAACAAGTTCACCAGACGGGTGAAAAACTGTTTTTT. Residues: CASSQQVHQTGEKLFF.

A word on this clonotype: Relative to the germline gene, one junction end is altered; a read error may explain this. The chain joins TRBV7-9 to TRBJ1-1; D is unclear. The CDR3 is made up of 13 amino acids. CDR1 is SEHNR and CDR2 is FQNEAQ in the germline V gene (reference sequence). The CDR3 DNA reads as TGCGCCAGCAGCTTGGGGTTCGGCACTGAAGCTTTCTTT. Protein sequence: CASSLGFGTEAFF.

J is TRBJ2-7 and V is TRBV20-1; 10 bases map to TRBD1. From germline, CDR1 is DFQATT and CDR2 SNEGSKA (reference sequence). CDR3 size: 16 residues. With 4 bases clipped from V and 8 bases from J, the junction kept 17 bases outside the gene matches. The CDR3 here is CSANPLTGGRPAQQYF. The CDR3 DNA is TGCAGTGCTAATCCGCTGACAGGGGGCCGTCCTGCCCAGCAGTACTTC.

This clonotype was counted between two and nine times. This chain uses TRBV7-2 with TRBJ2-3; unclear D gene. The V end lost 5 bases, the J end lost 2 bases, and 5 bases lay between the germline ends. The length of the CDR3 is 12 residues. Germline V gene sequence: CDR1 SGHTA, CDR2 FQGNSA. CDR3 in amino acids: CASSPTTDTQYF. DNA of the CDR3: TGTGCCAGCAGCCCCACCACAGATACGCAGTATTTT.

This clonotype came up many times. The J gene is TRBJ2-5, the V gene TRBV24-1; TRBD1 might be the D (6 bases). Between the trimmed V and J ends, which lost 2 bases and 5 bases, there was a span of 17 bases. The CDR3 is made up of 16 amino acids. Germline CDR1 is KGHDR and CDR2 is SFDVKD. CDR3 coding DNA: TGTGCCACCAGTGATTCAGGGGATACTAGTCCTGAGACCCAGTACTTC. Translated: CATSDSGDTSPETQYF.

J is TRBJ2-2 and V is TRBV12-3 or TRBV12-4, with a tentative D call TRBD2 (6 bases). The V end lost 1 base, the J end lost 5 bases, and 8 bases lay between the germline ends. The CDR3 totals 14 residues. CDR3 loop: CASSLGTKTGELFF. The CDR3 region has the DNA TGTGCCAGCAGTTTAGGGACTAAAACCGGGGAGCTGTTTTTT.

This clonotype was counted between two and nine times. A much larger clonotype is one base distant, so this may be a read error. The chain uses TRBV10-3 and TRBJ1-2, with D uncertain. Germline assignment: CDR1 ENHRY and CDR2 SYGVKD. The V gene lost 3 bases and the J gene lost 8 bases, with 16 bases spanning the gap. The CDR3 runs to 14 residues. CDR3 loop: CAISERRKVFGYTF. CDR3 nucleotides: TGTGCCATCAGTGAACGAAGAAAGGTTTTCGGCTACACCTTC.

This clonotype came up many times. The chain has TRBV20-1 and TRBJ2-5; 10 bases agree with TRBD2. Germline CDR1 is DFQATT and CDR2 is SNEGSKA (reference sequence). Trimming removed 0 bases from V and 2 bases from J; junction bases left unmatched: 6. This CDR3 is built from 16 residues. CDR3 coding DNA: TGCAGTGCTAGAGATTGGGCAGCGGGGGGGCAAGAGACCCAGTACTTC. Translation: CSARDWAAGGQETQYF.

This clonotype was seen repeatedly, ten times or more. This rearrangement joins TRBV20-1 to TRBJ1-2; 7 nucleotides match TRBD1. The CDR3 runs to 15 residues. Germline CDR1 reads DFQATT; CDR2 reads SNEGSKA (reference sequence). V dropped 3 bases and J dropped 6; count of bases not matched to a gene: 13. CDR3 protein: CSASKTGSRTDGYTF. CDR3 DNA sequence: TGCAGTGCTAGCAAGACAGGGTCCAGGACAGATGGCTACACCTTC.

This chain uses TRBV10-3 with TRBJ2-1; TRBD2 agrees at 13 bases. Germline values: CDR1 ENHRY, CDR2 SYGVKD. Trimming took 3 bases from V and 1 from J; bases not matched to a gene: 0. This CDR3 is 16 amino acids long. The DNA for the CDR3 is TGTGCCATCAGTGAACTAGCGGGGGGGTCCTACAATGAGCAGTTCTTC. Amino acids: CAISELAGGSYNEQFF.